This T cell receptor beta chain was retrieved from a study of OX40 agonist ivuxolimab in advanced cancers. Study-level background: Across the patients, intravenous ivuxolimab was delivered every 2 weeks at 0.01 to 10 mg/kg. Patients receiving dose escalation had hepatocellular carcinoma, melanoma, renal cell or head and neck cancer. Participants could have had prior anti-PD-1, anti-PD-L1 or anti-CTLA-4 therapy, and about 37% had some.

Study findings and constraints: At 0.1 to 3.0 mg/kg and by week 6, CD4+ and CD8+ T cells in the blood had expanded clonally.

The method was immunoSEQ multiplex PCR; TCRdb's version includes in-frame clones alone and lacks a portion of them. The table lists some 69,000 clones, approximately 90% of them singletons. As to this clone: Its matching antigen is unknown.

The specimen was CD4+ or CD8+ T cells sorted from blood, collected in a trial of the OX40 agonist ivuxolimab. This clonotype was sampled from an adult with an advanced solid tumor such as melanoma, head and neck, liver or kidney cancer.

CDR3 residues: CASRPGPDNSPLHF. The CDR3 nucleotides are TGTGCCAGCAGACCAGGGCCGGATAATTCACCCCTCCACTTT. This chain uses TRBV6-5 with TRBJ1-6; D is perhaps TRBD1 (5 bases). Germline V gene data show CDR1 as MNHEY and CDR2 as SVGAGI. The CDR3 spans 14 residues. V lost 6 bases and J 5 bases, leaving 11 bases between the germline ends.